The 9 T cell receptor beta chains below come from one sample, sequenced in a study of blood T cell repertoires in COVID-19 (dated by TCRdb to 2019 to 2021). Library creation used the immunoSEQ multiplex PCR assay. This is the immuneACCESS table as TCRdb keeps it, with only in-frame sequences that have V and J called. A part of the clones is gone; compared with another copy, unresolved V genes explain less than half, and the rest is unexplained. This sample gives 90,000 to 110,000 clones in total; 85% of them show up just once. Around 4.1% of the sample lies in the top ten. Sequenced sample: peripheral blood. Receptors were obtained from a man between 50 and 59 years old with acute or convalescent COVID-19.

The V gene is TRBV11-3, the J gene TRBJ2-1, with 14 bases matching TRBD2. The CDR3 runs to 16 residues. Trimming cost V 5 bases and J 8 bases; bases outside gene matches: 8. CDR1 is SGHNT, CDR2 YENEEA, per germline. Written as DNA, the CDR3 is TGTGCCAGCAGCCAGGGACTAGCGGGAGAAATCGATGAGCAGTTCTTC. It specifies CASSQGLAGEIDEQFF.

This rearrangement joins TRBV11-2 to TRBJ2-7; no firm D call. This CDR3 contains 13 residues. In germline, CDR1 is SGHAT, CDR2 FQNNGV. V was clipped by 5 bases and J by 0 bases, with 8 bases between them. The CDR3 nucleotides read TGTGCCAGCAGCCCCGTTAGCTCCTACGAGCAGTACTTC. Amino acids: CASSPVSSYEQYF.

The chain recombines TRBV5-6 with TRBJ2-3; D perhaps matches TRBD1 (6 bases). CDR3 length equals 15 residues. V lost 2 bases to trimming and J lost 1 base, with 11 bases between them. Germline loops: CDR1 SGHDT, CDR2 YYEEEE. CDR3 sequence reads: CASSFTGYGTDTQYF. CDR3 in DNA: TGTGCCAGCAGCTTTACAGGGTATGGCACAGATACGCAGTATTTT. Variable domain in full (rest from reference TRBV5-6 and TRBJ2-3): DAGVTQSPTHLIKTRGQQVTLRCSPKSGHDTVSWYQQALGQGPQFIFQYYEEEERQRGNFPDRFSGHQFPNYSSELNVNALLLGDSALYLCASSFTGYGTDTQYFGPGTRLTVL.

This chain connects TRBV7-2 to TRBJ1-2; 9 bases match TRBD1. Germline CDR1 and CDR2: SGHTA and FQGNSA. This CDR3 comprises 15 residues. Trimming at V came to 3 bases and at J to 4 bases, leaving 6 bases not matched to a gene. CDR3 in DNA: TGTGCCAGCAGCTTGGACGGGACAGGGATCTATGGCTACACCTTC. Its translation: CASSLDGTGIYGYTF.

Concerning this clone: The sample contains more than one DNA sequence encoding this CDR3. The chain employs TRBV6-5 and TRBJ1-2; a possible D gene is TRBD1 (5 bases). V was cut by 6 bases and J by 0 bases, with 5 bases left in between. The CDR3 has 12 amino acids. Looked up from germline, CDR1 is MNHEY and CDR2 is SVGAGI. The CDR3 bases are TGTGCCAGCAGGACAGCTAACTATGGCTACACCTTC. It yields the protein CASRTANYGYTF.

The rearrangement links TRBV27 to TRBJ2-1, with D possibly being TRBD2 (6 bases). The V gene lost 7 bases and the J gene lost 3 bases, with 19 bases spanning the gap. Germline CDR1 is MNHEY and CDR2 is SMNVEV (reference sequence). The CDR3 consists of 16 residues. The chain's CDR3 is CASNGRGNRDYNEQFF. DNA for the CDR3: TGTGCCAGCAATGGACGGGGGAATAGGGACTACAATGAGCAGTTCTTC.

The chain employs TRBV6-5 and TRBJ1-4; weak D call: TRBD1 (6 bases). The length of the CDR3 is 15 residues. V lost 0 bases and J 2 bases, leaving 7 bases between the germline ends. Germline V gene lookup returns CDR1 MNHEY and CDR2 SVGAGI. DNA of the CDR3: TGTGCCAGCAGTTACTCTCAGGGGACTAATGAAAAACTGTTTTTT. It translates to CASSYSQGTNEKLFF.

The genes are TRBV27 and TRBJ2-1, with D possibly matching TRBD2 (6 bases). Germline V gene data show CDR1 as MNHEY and CDR2 as SMNVEV (reference sequence). Trimming left V 2 bases short and J 4 bases short, with 21 bases between. This CDR3 comprises 18 residues. CDR3 protein: CASSLIWAEGYPYNEQFF. CDR3 DNA sequence: TGTGCCAGCAGTTTAATATGGGCGGAGGGGTACCCTTACAATGAGCAGTTCTTC.

Regarding this clone: Just one base apart from a much larger clone, this may be a read error. V usage is TRBV19 and J usage is TRBJ1-1; possible D gene TRBD1, 6 bases. The germline CDR1 and CDR2 sequences are LNHDA and SQIVND (reference sequence). V shed 7 bases and J shed 1 base, with 7 bases lying between them. The CDR3 is 12 amino acids. The CDR3 loop reads CASKQGNTEAFF. CDR3 DNA: TGTGCCAGTAAACAGGGGAACACTGAAGCTTTCTTT.